This entry lists 26 T cell receptor beta chains sequenced from one sample in a study of regulatory T cells in long-lasting Graves disease. Time point specified: persistent/refractory GD, antithyroid drugs over 5 years with positive TRAb. The TCR library was prepared using RNA isolated from PBMCs. Relying on iRepertoire HTBI primers and Arm-PCR of CDR3 regions, the team built TCR beta libraries. TCRdb reprocessed the multiplex PCR reads with MiXCR, giving one entry per CDR3 protein. Of some 440,000 distinct CDR3 sequences detected, around 21% appear once; the ten largest clones hold approximately 8%. The source was peripheral blood mononuclear cells (PBMCs), collected when the disease was refractory, from a patient treated with antithyroid drugs. Receptors were obtained from a female donor with Graves disease.

This clonotype has ten or more counts. This chain joins TRBV11-2 and TRBJ1-1; D call uncertain. Germline V lookup: CDR1 SGHAT, CDR2 FQNNGV. V lost 1 base to trimming and J lost 9 bases, with 9 bases between them. The CDR3 is 12 amino acids. The CDR3 bases are TGTGCCAGCAGCTTAGGGGCACCCCAAGCTTTCTTT. It encodes CASSLGAPQAFF. The full variable domain, its missing parts supplied by reference TRBV11-2 and TRBJ1-1, is EAGVAQSPRYKIIEKRQSVAFWCNPISGHATLYWYQQILGQGPKLLIQFQNNGVVDDSQLPKDRFSAERLKGVDSTLKIQPAKLEDSAVYLCASSLGAPQAFFGQGTRLTVV.

This clonotype has more than one count but fewer than ten. The genes are TRBV2 and TRBJ2-6; D call uncertain. Trimming pared 9 bases from V and 1 base from J, leaving 16 bases between. In germline, CDR1 is SNHLY, CDR2 FYNNEI. The CDR3 contains 16 residues. The CDR3 reads CARGQNSGSGANVLTF. DNA for the CDR3: TGTGCCAGGGGCCAGAATTCAGGTTCTGGGGCCAACGTCCTGACTTTC.

At least ten counts were recorded for this clonotype. This sequence joins TRBV12-3 or TRBV12-4 and TRBJ1-3, with a weak D call TRBD1 (5 bases). This CDR3 region has 15 residues. The ends were cut back, 6 bases at V and 4 bases at J, with 16 bases in the middle. The CDR3 protein is CASRLPGGIGNTIYF. Here the CDR3 DNA reads TGTGCCAGCAGACTCCCCGGGGGGATCGGAAACACCATATATTTT.

This clonotype was recorded many times. The chain carries TRBV6-2 or TRBV6-3 and TRBJ1-2, with a weak D call TRBD1 (6 bases). Trimming pared 4 bases from V and 3 bases from J, leaving 12 bases between. The CDR3 consists of 14 residues. The germline gives CDR1 MNHEY, CDR2 SVGEGT. The DNA of the CDR3 is TGTGCCAGCAGTTTGGGACACAAACACTATGGCTACACCTTC. This sequence encodes CASSLGHKHYGYTF.

The chain employs TRBV14 and TRBJ2-5, with D perhaps matching TRBD1 (6 bases). The germline V gene encodes CDR1 SGHDN and CDR2 FVKESK. V was cut by 3 bases and J by 5 bases, with 13 bases left in between. The CDR3 runs 14 residues. The CDR3 spells CASSHIQGMETQYF. CDR3 in DNA: TGTGCCAGCAGCCATATACAGGGTATGGAGACCCAGTACTTC.

This clonotype showed up many times. The rearrangement links TRBV27 to TRBJ1-1; 8 bases align to TRBD1. The CDR3 consists of 14 residues. Germline V CDR1 and CDR2: MNHEY, SMNVEV (reference sequence). J was trimmed by 1 base and V by 5 bases; bases with no gene match: 3. CDR3 sequence: CASSPGQANTEAFF. DNA of the CDR3: TGTGCCAGCAGTCCGGGACAGGCGAACACTGAAGCTTTCTTT.

This clonotype was picked up a small number of times. The gene calls are TRBV15 and TRBJ2-7; 12 bases match TRBD2. J lost 4 bases, V lost 2 bases, and 18 bases had no gene match. Germline V CDR1 and CDR2: LNHNV, YYDKDF (reference sequence). This CDR3 contains 20 residues. The CDR3 DNA reads as TGTGCCACCAGCAGAAAAACGACTAGCGGGAGCCTCAATCTTCAATACGAGCAGTACTTC. Translated, it gives CATSRKTTSGSLNLQYEQYF.

The chain joins TRBV5-4 to TRBJ2-7; TRBD1 aligns across 7 bases. CDR1 is SGHNT and CDR2 is YYREEE in the germline V gene (reference sequence). The CDR3 extends over 13 amino acids. Unmatched junction bases numbered 5, after V lost 5 bases and J lost 3 bases. The CDR3 region has the DNA TGTGCCAGCAGTATCGACAGGGTCTACGAGCAGTACTTC. This encodes CASSIDRVYEQYF.

There are many counts of this clonotype. This chain connects TRBV28 to TRBJ2-5; no firm D call. The germline V and J ends were trimmed by 5 bases and 0 bases, with 10 bases remaining between them. Germline CDR1 MDHEN, CDR2 SYDVKM. CDR3 length equals 14 residues. The CDR3 reads CASSPPTYQETQYF. The CDR3 DNA reads as TGTGCCAGCAGTCCCCCGACTTACCAAGAGACCCAGTACTTC.

There are many counts of this clonotype. This chain joins TRBV28 and TRBJ1-1; 9 bases are shared with TRBD1. The CDR3 totals 15 residues. The V segment lost 1 base and the J segment 4 bases; nucleotides outside the gene matches: 4. Looked up from germline, CDR1 is MDHEN and CDR2 is SYDVKM. This chain's CDR3 is CASSLYRGLGTEAFF. In DNA form, the CDR3 reads TGTGCCAGCAGTTTATACAGGGGGCTGGGCACTGAAGCTTTCTTT.

Points on this clonotype: A much larger clone differs by one base, so this may be a read error. This chain uses TRBV7-2 with TRBJ2-1, with 7 nucleotides matching TRBD2. The J call is uncertain, as TRBJ2-5 better fits the DNA end. The CDR3 is 15 residues long. Germline V lookup: CDR1 SGHTA, CDR2 FQGNSA. CDR3 region: CASSLDGRTGETQYF. The CDR3 nucleotides are TGTGCCAGCAGCTTAGACGGGAGGACCGGAGAGACCCAGTACTTC.

This clonotype was observed many times. V usage is TRBV7-3 and J usage is TRBJ2-2; 8 nucleotides line up with TRBD1. CDR1 SGHTA and CDR2 FQGTGA come from the germline V gene. The CDR3 covers 16 residues. V lost 5 bases to trimming and J lost 7 bases; unmatched junction nucleotides: 12. Here the CDR3 reads CASSPFSQGAFGELFF. CDR3 DNA sequence: TGTGCCAGCAGCCCATTTTCGCAGGGGGCTTTCGGGGAGCTGTTTTTT.

This clonotype was seen more than once but under ten times. CDR3 DNA sequence: TGTGCCACCACTCTCCGGGGCACAATCCAAGAGACCCAGTACTTC. Translated, it gives CATTLRGTIQETQYF. The rearrangement joins TRBV7-9 to TRBJ2-5; the D call may be TRBD1 or TRBD2 (5 bases each). The V end was cut by 10 bases, the J end by 1 base, with 19 bases between. The length of the CDR3 is 15 residues. In germline, CDR1 is SEHNR, CDR2 FQNEAQ (reference sequence).

This clonotype turned up a few times. The gene calls are TRBV29-1 and TRBJ2-7; TRBD2 agrees at 9 bases. The CDR3 is 17 residues long. The germline CDR1 and CDR2 sequences are SQVTM and ANQGSEA. After removal of 8 bases from V and 2 bases from J, the junction contained 19 bases not matched to a gene. The CDR3 spells CSPPGSGRLQRAYEQYF. The CDR3 bases are TGCAGCCCTCCGGGTAGCGGGAGACTACAAAGGGCCTACGAGCAGTACTTC.

This chain joins TRBV7-9 and TRBJ2-5, with D perhaps assigned TRBD1 or TRBD2 (6 bases each). The CDR3 sequence is 14 residues long. Germline V gene data show CDR1 as SEHNR and CDR2 as FQNEAQ (reference sequence). Trimming shortened V by 1 base and J by 4 bases, and 10 bases separated the two germline ends. Here the CDR3 reads CASSLEGGGETQYF. CDR3 DNA: TGTGCCAGCAGCTTAGAAGGGGGAGGAGAGACCCAGTACTTC.

This sequence joins TRBV11-2 and TRBJ2-7; D is uncertain. Germline lookup yields CDR1 SGHAT and CDR2 FQNNGV. CDR3 length: 14 residues. With 6 bases removed from V and 7 bases from J, the gap between germline ends came to 19 bases. In DNA, the CDR3 is TGTGCCAGCAGTCCCGGAGAAGGCTCCTGGGAGCAGTACTTC. Translated, it gives CASSPGEGSWEQYF. The full variable domain, rest sourced from reference TRBV11-2 and TRBJ2-7, is EAGVAQSPRYKIIEKRQSVAFWCNPISGHATLYWYQQILGQGPKLLIQFQNNGVVDDSQLPKDRFSAERLKGVDSTLKIQPAKLEDSAVYLCASSPGEGSWEQYFGPGTRLTVT.

As to this clonotype: A much larger clone sits a single nucleotide away, making a read error possible. This is likely a read error, given that the CDR3 carries no conserved phenylalanine or tryptophan at its end. The chain is built from TRBV27 and TRBJ2-1; 9 bases are shared with TRBD2. CDR1 MNHEY and CDR2 SMNVEV come from the germline V gene (reference sequence). The CDR3 covers 15 residues. Trimming cost V 3 bases and J 7 bases; bases outside gene matches: 7. CDR3: CASSFGQREENEQFL. The CDR3 DNA is TGTGCCAGCAGTTTCGGCCAGCGGGAGGAGAATGAGCAGTTCCTC.

The V and J genes are TRBV6-5 and TRBJ2-7; 8 bases align to TRBD2. The CDR3 extends over 16 amino acids. The V gene end was trimmed by 4 bases and the J gene end by 2 bases; junction bases not matched to a gene: 10. Germline V lookup: CDR1 MNHEY, CDR2 SVGAGI. CDR3 region: CASSSLGGAPTYEQYF. In DNA form, the CDR3 reads TGTGCCAGCAGTTCCCTCGGGGGGGCCCCGACCTACGAGCAGTACTTC.

As regards this clonotype: The junction and the germline gene differ at one end; a read error may be behind it. The J gene is TRBJ1-3, the V gene TRBV11-2; D gene uncertain. This CDR3 is built from 13 residues. Germline V lookup: CDR1 SGHAT, CDR2 FQNNGV. This CDR3 reads CASSSYNGNTIYF. The CDR3 nucleotides read TGTGCCAGCAGCTCCTATAACGGAAACACCATATATTTC.

CDR3: CASRELTGTGRFLSGNTIYF. DNA of the CDR3: TGTGCCAGTAGAGAACTCACCGGGACAGGGCGCTTCCTCTCTGGAAACACCATATATTTT. The V call is TRBV19, the J call TRBJ1-3; 9 nucleotides align to TRBD1. CDR3 length: 20 amino acids. Germline V gene data show CDR1 as LNHDA and CDR2 as SQIVND (reference sequence). V lost 6 bases, J lost 0 bases, and 18 bases stayed unmatched.

The sample holds a few counts of this clonotype. The rearrangement uses TRBV6-1 and TRBJ1-1; no definite D call. CDR1 and CDR2 from the germline V gene are MNHNS and SASEGT. CDR3 length: 16 amino acids. V shed 5 bases and J shed 5 bases, with 21 bases lying between them. CDR3: CASSPRDHLALTEAFF. CDR3 in DNA: TGTGCCAGCAGTCCAAGGGATCACCTCGCGTTGACTGAAGCTTTCTTT.

This clonotype was recorded at least ten times. This chain joins TRBV7-8 and TRBJ1-1; D gene uncertain. The V end lost 5 bases, the J end lost 2 bases, and 12 bases lay between the germline ends. The CDR3 is made up of 14 amino acids. In germline, CDR1 is SGHVS, CDR2 FQNEAQ. CDR3: CASSLYRDNTEAFF. CDR3 nucleotide sequence: TGTGCCAGCAGCCTGTACCGGGATAACACTGAAGCTTTCTTT.

The rearrangement joins TRBV5-5 to TRBJ1-6; possible D gene TRBD1, 5 bases. This CDR3 is 15 amino acids long. Per the germline V gene, CDR1 is SGHKS and CDR2 is YYEKEE (reference sequence). The V gene lost 4 bases and the J gene lost 10 bases, with 18 bases spanning the gap. CDR3: CASSSYGGGGSPLHF. The CDR3 DNA reads as TGTGCCAGCAGCAGCTATGGGGGGGGAGGCTCACCCCTCCACTTT.

This clonotype was seen ten or more times. The genes are TRBV28 and TRBJ1-1, with D tentatively TRBD1 (6 bases). Deletions cut 5 bases from V and 0 bases from J, with 13 bases between. Germline lookup yields CDR1 MDHEN and CDR2 SYDVKM. The CDR3 runs to 15 residues. The CDR3 spells CASSGQQGMNTEAFF. The CDR3 nucleotides are TGTGCCAGCAGTGGCCAACAGGGAATGAACACTGAAGCTTTCTTT.

This clonotype was seen a few times. This chain uses TRBV12-3 or TRBV12-4 with TRBJ1-3, with TRBD1 as a possible D gene (5 bases). The CDR3 covers 17 residues. Trimming took off 7 bases at V and 0 bases at J, with 19 bases between the two ends. The CDR3 DNA is TGTGCCAGCAACCCAGGGAGGGCACACTTCTCTGGAAACACCATATATTTT. It codes for CASNPGRAHFSGNTIYF.

This chain joins TRBV7-9 and TRBJ2-2; TRBD2 matches at 11 bases. The ends lost 5 bases at V and 6 bases at J; junction bases unmatched: 8. This CDR3 spans 16 amino acids. CDR1 and CDR2 from the germline V gene are SEHNR and FQNEAQ (reference sequence). In DNA form, the CDR3 reads TGTGCCAGCAGCCACTCTAGCGGGAGGTCCCCCGGGGAGCTGTTTTTT. Its protein is CASSHSSGRSPGELFF.